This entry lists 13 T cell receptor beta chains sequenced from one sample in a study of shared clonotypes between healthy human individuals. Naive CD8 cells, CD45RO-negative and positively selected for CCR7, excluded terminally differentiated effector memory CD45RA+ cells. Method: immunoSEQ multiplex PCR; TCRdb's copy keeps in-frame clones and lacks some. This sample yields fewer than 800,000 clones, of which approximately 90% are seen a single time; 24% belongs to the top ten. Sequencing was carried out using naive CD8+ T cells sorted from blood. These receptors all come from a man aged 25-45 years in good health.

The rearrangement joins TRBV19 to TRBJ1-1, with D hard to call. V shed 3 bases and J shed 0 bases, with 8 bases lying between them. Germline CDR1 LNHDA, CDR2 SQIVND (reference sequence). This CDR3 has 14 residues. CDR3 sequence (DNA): TGTGCCAGTAGTATCTACGGAATGAACACTGAAGCTTTCTTT. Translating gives CASSIYGMNTEAFF.

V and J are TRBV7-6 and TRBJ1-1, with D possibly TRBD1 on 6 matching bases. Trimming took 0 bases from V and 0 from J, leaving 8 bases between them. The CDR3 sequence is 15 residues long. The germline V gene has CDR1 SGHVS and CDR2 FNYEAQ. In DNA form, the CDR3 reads TGTGCCAGCAGCTTAGCCCCAGGGGTGAACACTGAAGCTTTCTTT. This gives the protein CASSLAPGVNTEAFF.

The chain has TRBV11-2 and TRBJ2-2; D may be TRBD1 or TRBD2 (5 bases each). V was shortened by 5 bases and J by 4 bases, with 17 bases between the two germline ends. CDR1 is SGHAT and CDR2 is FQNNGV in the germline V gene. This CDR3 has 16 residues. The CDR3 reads CASSGTGTKSTGELFF. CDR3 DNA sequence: TGTGCCAGCAGCGGAACCGGGACCAAGAGCACCGGGGAGCTGTTTTTT.

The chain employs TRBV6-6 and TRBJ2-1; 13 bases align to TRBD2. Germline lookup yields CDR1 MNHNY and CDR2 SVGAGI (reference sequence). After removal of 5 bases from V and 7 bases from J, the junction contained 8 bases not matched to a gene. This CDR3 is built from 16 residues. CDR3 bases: TGTGCCAGCAGTCCCCTCGGGACTAGCGGGAATAATGAGCAGTTCTTC. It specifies CASSPLGTSGNNEQFF.

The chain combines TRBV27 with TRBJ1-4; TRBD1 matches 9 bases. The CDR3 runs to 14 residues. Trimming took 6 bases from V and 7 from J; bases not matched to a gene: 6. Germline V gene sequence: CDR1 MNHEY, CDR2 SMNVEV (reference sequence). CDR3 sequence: CASRSGQGSEKLFF. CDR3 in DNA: TGTGCCAGCAGGTCAGGACAGGGGAGTGAAAAACTGTTTTTT.

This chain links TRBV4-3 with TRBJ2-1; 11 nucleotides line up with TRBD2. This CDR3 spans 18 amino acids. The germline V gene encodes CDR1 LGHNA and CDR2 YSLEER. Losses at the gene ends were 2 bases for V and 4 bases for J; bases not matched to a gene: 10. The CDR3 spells CASSQIPGTSGQYNEQFF. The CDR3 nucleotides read TGCGCCAGCAGCCAAATACCCGGGACTAGCGGTCAATACAATGAGCAGTTCTTC.

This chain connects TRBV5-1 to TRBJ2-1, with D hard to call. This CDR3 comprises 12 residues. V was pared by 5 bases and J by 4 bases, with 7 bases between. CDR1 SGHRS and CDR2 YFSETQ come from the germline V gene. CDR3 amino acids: CASRSGYNEQFF. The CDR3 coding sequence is TGCGCCAGCAGATCAGGTTACAATGAGCAGTTCTTC.

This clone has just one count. CDR3 nucleotides: TGCAGCGGACTAGCGGGAGGGTCTCTTGAGCAGTTCTTC. It yields the protein CSGLAGGSLEQFF. The chain combines TRBV29-1 with TRBJ2-1, with 14 bases aligning to TRBD2. The CDR3 covers 13 residues. Per germline, CDR1 SQVTM and CDR2 ANQGSEA. Germline trimming cut 7 bases from V and 9 bases from J; bases unmatched to any gene: 5.

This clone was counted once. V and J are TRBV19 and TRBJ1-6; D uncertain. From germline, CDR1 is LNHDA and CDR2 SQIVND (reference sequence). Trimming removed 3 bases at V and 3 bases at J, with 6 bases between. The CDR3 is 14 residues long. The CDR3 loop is CASSMEGYNSPLHF. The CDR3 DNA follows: TGTGCCAGTAGTATGGAGGGCTATAATTCACCCCTCCACTTT.

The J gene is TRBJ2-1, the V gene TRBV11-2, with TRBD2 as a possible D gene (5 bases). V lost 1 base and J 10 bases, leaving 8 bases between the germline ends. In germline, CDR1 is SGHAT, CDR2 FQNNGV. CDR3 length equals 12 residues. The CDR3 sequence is CASSLVAREQFF. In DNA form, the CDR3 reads TGTGCCAGCAGCTTAGTAGCGCGAGAGCAGTTCTTC.

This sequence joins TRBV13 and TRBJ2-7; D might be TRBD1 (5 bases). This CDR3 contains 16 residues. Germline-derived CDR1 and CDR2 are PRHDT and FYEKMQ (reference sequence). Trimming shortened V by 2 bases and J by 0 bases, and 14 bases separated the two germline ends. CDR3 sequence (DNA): TGTGCCAGCAGCTTATTGAGCCAGGGTCCCTCCTACGAGCAGTACTTC. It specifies CASSLLSQGPSYEQYF.

In nucleotides, the CDR3 is TGTGCCAGCAGTCCCGGACTAACGAACACCGGGGAGCTGTTTTTT. Its protein product is CASSPGLTNTGELFF. This sequence joins TRBV2 and TRBJ2-2, with D perhaps TRBD2 (6 bases). The ends were cut back, 5 bases at V and 0 bases at J, with 10 bases in the middle. This CDR3 is 15 amino acids long. CDR1 is SNHLY and CDR2 is FYNNEI in the germline V gene.

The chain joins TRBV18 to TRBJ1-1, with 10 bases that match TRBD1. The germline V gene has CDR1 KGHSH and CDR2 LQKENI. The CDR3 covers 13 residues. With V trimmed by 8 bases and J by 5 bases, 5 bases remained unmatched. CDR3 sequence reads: CASTGQGETEAFF. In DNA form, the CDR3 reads TGTGCCAGCACCGGACAGGGGGAGACTGAAGCTTTCTTT.